This T cell receptor beta chain originates from a study of shared clonotypes between healthy human individuals. Study results and limitations: Clonotype sharing across donors was expected to vary with sequencing depth.

Sequencing on ten immunoSEQ deep assay plates was performed for unsorted PBMC DNA. Method: immunoSEQ multiplex PCR; TCRdb's copy keeps in-frame clones and lacks some. Of about 490,000 clones in the sample, about 78% were seen once. Within Nashville, Tennessee resided all donors, each a Caucasian adult. Genomic DNA came from about 90 million PBMCs in unsorted samples. The CDR3 loop spans 15 amino acids. V was cut by 7 bases and J by 6 bases, with 19 bases left in between. Germline assignment: CDR1 SNHLY and CDR2 FYNNEI. Turning to this clone: Its antigen is still unknown.

This sequence was found in a middle-aged woman in good health. Some clones in this sample may be carry-over from other donors' samples. Specimen: PBMCs. This chain connects TRBV2 to TRBJ1-5; possible D gene TRBD1, 6 bases. CDR3 DNA: TGTGCCAGCAACCCACCGGGGGCAGGGGTTCAGCCCCAGCATTTT. It encodes CASNPPGAGVQPQHF.